Presented here are 32 T cell receptor beta chains from one specimen sequenced in a study of neurological immune-mediated disorders. Via MiXCR, TCRdb re-called the 5' RACE reads, giving one row per CDR3 protein. Among about 33,000 distinct CDR3 sequences listed, less than 1.6% were seen once. The sequenced sample was PBMCs. The source is a woman aged 30 to 39 with multiple sclerosis.

This clonotype occurred many times. The chain links TRBV20-1 to TRBJ1-4, with 8 positions matching TRBD1. Germline CDR1 reads DFQATT; CDR2 reads SNEGSKA (reference sequence). The CDR3 totals 15 residues. CDR3: CNNRPDRGQNEKLFF. CDR3 sequence (DNA): TGCAACAACCGACCCGACAGGGGCCAGAATGAAAAACTGTTTTTT.

This clonotype was seen at least ten times. The V and J genes are TRBV7-9 and TRBJ2-3, with D possibly matching TRBD2 (7 bases). V shed 5 bases and J shed 5 bases, with 11 bases lying between them. Per the germline V gene, CDR1 is SEHNR and CDR2 is FQNEAQ (reference sequence). The CDR3 totals 13 residues. In DNA, the CDR3 is TGTGCCAGCAGCCGGGGGGCGGGAGATACGCAGTATTTT. Translated, it gives CASSRGAGDTQYF.

This clonotype has ten or more counts. The chain combines TRBV4-1 with TRBJ1-2; weak D call: TRBD1 (6 bases). The CDR3 is 16 residues long. Germline loops: CDR1 MGHRA, CDR2 YSYEKL. The ends were cut back, 5 bases at V and 2 bases at J, with 18 bases in the middle. CDR3 residues: CASSKGGEIRNYGYTF. The DNA for the CDR3 is TGCGCCAGCAGCAAGGGGGGCGAAATTAGGAACTATGGCTACACCTTC.

This clonotype was seen ten or more times. The gene calls are TRBV4-2 and TRBJ2-7; 7 bases match TRBD2. This CDR3 comprises 16 residues. V dropped 0 bases and J dropped 1; count of bases not matched to a gene: 6. Germline CDR1 LGHNA, CDR2 YNFKEQ. The CDR3 bases are TGTGCCAGCAGCCAAGATCAGGCTAGCGGATCCTACGAGCAGTACTTC. As protein: CASSQDQASGSYEQYF.

The genes are TRBV5-1 and TRBJ2-5; perhaps TRBD1 as D (6 bases). The CDR3 spans 15 residues. V was pared by 5 bases and J by 7 bases, with 21 bases between. Germline-derived CDR1 and CDR2 are SGHRS and YFSETQ. The CDR3 reads CASRVDRTSGVTQYF. The CDR3 region has the DNA TGCGCCAGCAGGGTTGACAGAACTTCAGGGGTGACCCAGTACTTC.

This clonotype was observed at least ten times. J is TRBJ1-4 and V is TRBV5-1; D is perhaps TRBD1 (6 bases). The CDR3 spans 14 residues. Germline loops: CDR1 SGHRS, CDR2 YFSETQ. The V end was cut by 0 bases, the J end by 6 bases, with 9 bases between. The CDR3 is CASSLGGRDEKLFF. As DNA, the CDR3 is TGCGCCAGCAGCTTGGGGGGGCGCGATGAAAAACTGTTTTTT.

This clonotype occurred many times. The chain recombines TRBV12-3 or TRBV12-4 with TRBJ1-5, with D perhaps TRBD1 (6 bases). The V end was cut by 3 bases, the J end by 5 bases, with 8 bases between. The CDR3 runs to 13 residues. CDR3 sequence (DNA): TGTGCCAGCAGTTTGAGGGGGTATCAGCCCCAGCATTTT. Translated: CASSLRGYQPQHF.

At least ten counts were recorded for this clonotype. The chain couples TRBV5-5 to TRBJ2-1; D unresolved. Trimming pared 0 bases from V and 4 bases from J, leaving 5 bases between. The CDR3 is 13 amino acids. Germline V gives CDR1 SGHKS, CDR2 YYEKEE (reference sequence). CDR3 region: CASSLALYNEQFF. In nucleotides, the CDR3 is TGTGCCAGCAGCTTGGCGCTATACAATGAGCAGTTCTTC.

Many counts were recorded for this clonotype. The chain uses TRBV7-2 and TRBJ2-5; D not certain. Germline assignment: CDR1 SGHTA and CDR2 FQGNSA. The CDR3 has 13 amino acids. Trimming removed 2 bases from V and 3 bases from J, with 7 bases in between. This chain's CDR3 is CASSLQIKETQYF. The CDR3 nucleotides read TGTGCCAGCAGCTTACAAATCAAAGAGACCCAGTACTTC.

There are many counts of this clonotype. The CDR3 region is CSALDRANYGYTF. The CDR3 DNA sequence: TGCAGCGCGCTGGACAGGGCCAACTATGGCTACACCTTC. This sequence joins TRBV29-1 and TRBJ1-2, with 8 bases aligning to TRBD1. Trimming at V came to 7 bases and at J to 2 bases, leaving 6 bases not matched to a gene. The CDR3 sequence is 13 residues long. Germline CDR1 SQVTM, CDR2 ANQGSEA.

The chain recombines TRBV6-5 with TRBJ1-5; TRBD1 agrees at 7 bases. V lost 2 bases to trimming and J lost 6 bases; unmatched junction nucleotides: 1. Germline CDR1 reads MNHEY; CDR2 reads SVGAGI. The CDR3 loop spans 13 amino acids. The DNA for the CDR3 is TGTGCCAGCAGTTACAGGGGGCCTCAGCCCCAGCATTTT. Protein: CASSYRGPQPQHF.

In this sample, this clonotype turned up many times. The rearrangement links TRBV7-2 to TRBJ1-1; maybe TRBD1 (5 bases). Trimming cost V 5 bases and J 7 bases, with 17 bases left between them. The V gene's germline CDR1 is SGHTA and CDR2 FQGNSA. The CDR3 contains 14 residues. The CDR3 loop reads CASSPAWGGSEAFF. The CDR3, as DNA: TGTGCCAGCAGCCCCGCCTGGGGGGGGAGTGAAGCTTTCTTT.

In its sample, this clonotype was seen many times. The chain joins TRBV5-1 to TRBJ2-5; a possible D gene is TRBD2 (6 bases). Germline V gene data show CDR1 as SGHRS and CDR2 as YFSETQ. V lost 4 bases to trimming and J lost 2 bases, with 12 bases between them. This CDR3 contains 14 residues. This chain's CDR3 is CASSLNAGQETQYF. DNA of the CDR3: TGCGCCAGCAGCCTCAACGCGGGACAAGAGACCCAGTACTTC. Combining the CDR3 with reference TRBV5-1 and TRBJ2-5 gives the whole variable domain KAGVTQTPRYLIKTRGQQVTLSCSPISGHRSVSWYQQTPGQGLQFLFEYFSETQRNKGNFPGRFSGRQFSNSRSEMNVSTLELGDSALYLCASSLNAGQETQYFGPGTRLLVL.

This clonotype was recorded at least ten times. J is TRBJ2-5 and V is TRBV9; possibly TRBD1 for D (5 bases). V shed 6 bases and J shed 4 bases, with 19 bases lying between them. Germline V lookup: CDR1 SGDLS, CDR2 YYNGEE. The CDR3 contains 15 residues. The CDR3 DNA sequence: TGTGCCAGCACCCGAACCCTACAGGCAGGAGAGACCCAGTACTTC. Translation gives CASTRTLQAGETQYF.

This clonotype occurred many times. V is TRBV7-3 and J is TRBJ2-3; D is perhaps TRBD2 (6 bases). CDR3 size: 16 residues. The V gene lost 3 bases and the J gene lost 1 base, with 14 bases spanning the gap. Germline V gene lookup returns CDR1 SGHTA and CDR2 FQGTGA. The CDR3 protein is CASSFGGIRGTDTQYF. The CDR3 coding sequence is TGTGCCAGCAGCTTTGGAGGGATTCGGGGCACAGATACGCAGTATTTT.

This clonotype was counted at least ten times. DNA for the CDR3: TGTGCCAGCAGCTTTGGGACAGGCTACGAGCAGTACTTC. The encoded protein is CASSFGTGYEQYF. The chain couples TRBV5-5 to TRBJ2-7; TRBD1 matches at 8 bases. The CDR3 runs to 13 residues. The germline CDR1 and CDR2 sequences are SGHKS and YYEKEE (reference sequence). With V trimmed by 2 bases and J by 3 bases, 1 base remained unmatched.

This clonotype was recorded many times. V and J are TRBV5-1 and TRBJ2-1; 8 bases agree with TRBD2. The junction had 8 bases not matched to a gene; V was cut back by 1 base and J by 8 bases. CDR1 and CDR2 (germline): SGHRS, YFSETQ. The CDR3 has 15 residues. The CDR3 loop reads CASSLLGLVTDEQFF. CDR3 DNA: TGCGCCAGCAGCTTGTTGGGACTAGTTACTGATGAGCAGTTCTTC.

This clonotype was recorded many times. This chain joins TRBV3-1 and TRBJ2-5; TRBD2 matches 9 bases. The V gene end was trimmed by 1 base and the J gene end by 0 bases; junction bases not matched to a gene: 6. This CDR3 contains 17 residues. Germline V gene data show CDR1 as LGHDT and CDR2 as YNNKEL (reference sequence). CDR3 DNA: TGTGCCAGCAGCCAAGGGCCAGCGGGGGGCCACCAAGAGACCCAGTACTTC. Encoded protein: CASSQGPAGGHQETQYF.

This clonotype has ten or more counts. The chain employs TRBV20-1 and TRBJ2-1; a possible D gene is TRBD1 (5 bases). In germline, CDR1 is DFQATT, CDR2 SNEGSKA (reference sequence). The CDR3 has 14 residues. Between the trimmed V and J ends, which lost 4 bases and 1 base, there was a span of 11 bases. CDR3: CSATGMVSYNEQFF. The DNA of the CDR3 is TGCAGTGCTACAGGGATGGTTTCCTACAATGAGCAGTTCTTC.

This clonotype was picked up many times. The chain employs TRBV20-1 and TRBJ2-1; possible D gene TRBD2, 6 bases. CDR1 and CDR2 (germline): DFQATT, SNEGSKA (reference sequence). V was cut by 0 bases and J by 8 bases, with 17 bases left in between. This CDR3 is 15 amino acids long. The CDR3 reads CSARDRASAAHEQFF. The CDR3 nucleotides read TGCAGTGCTAGAGATCGGGCTAGCGCCGCCCATGAGCAGTTCTTC.

This clonotype came up many times. The J gene is TRBJ1-4, the V gene TRBV12-3 or TRBV12-4; D remains ambiguous. Trimming stripped 5 bases from V and 8 bases from J, with 15 bases between. This CDR3 has 14 amino acids. For the CDR3, the DNA is TGTGCCAGCAGTGCCGACGTCGGAGGGGAAAAACTGTTTTTT. Translation: CASSADVGGEKLFF.

Many counts were recorded for this clonotype. This chain connects TRBV7-2 to TRBJ2-2; D perhaps matches TRBD1 (6 bases). Trimming shortened V by 1 base and J by 0 bases, and 6 bases separated the two germline ends. CDR1 SGHTA and CDR2 FQGNSA come from the germline V gene. CDR3 size: 15 residues. The CDR3 region is CASSLGQANTGELFF. The CDR3 DNA reads as TGTGCCAGCAGCTTAGGACAGGCGAACACCGGGGAGCTGTTTTTT.

This clonotype occurred many times. The chain has TRBV20-1 and TRBJ2-7; a possible D gene is TRBD2 (5 bases). The CDR3 sequence is 12 residues long. The germline V gene has CDR1 DFQATT and CDR2 SNEGSKA (reference sequence). V was pared by 3 bases and J by 2 bases, with 8 bases between. In DNA, the CDR3 is TGCAGTGCTAGGGAGGATACCTACGAGCAGTACTTC. Protein: CSAREDTYEQYF.

This clonotype was counted many times. This sequence joins TRBV7-9 and TRBJ1-1; a weak D match, TRBD1 (5 bases). This CDR3 spans 13 amino acids. The germline gives CDR1 SEHNR, CDR2 FQNEAQ (reference sequence). Between the trimmed V and J ends, which lost 6 bases and 1 base, there was a span of 9 bases. The CDR3 sequence is CASSSQGNTEAFF. Here the CDR3 DNA reads TGTGCCAGCAGTTCCCAGGGGAACACTGAAGCTTTCTTT.

This clonotype was recorded many times. V gene TRBV7-9 combines with J gene TRBJ1-2, with D hard to call. Germline CDR1 SEHNR, CDR2 FQNEAQ (reference sequence). Trimming removed 5 bases at V and 5 bases at J, with 12 bases between. This CDR3 has 13 residues. The CDR3 loop reads CASSPSLGYGYTF. CDR3 bases: TGTGCCAGCAGCCCCTCCCTCGGGTATGGCTACACCTTC. Full variable domain (remainder filled in from reference TRBV7-9 and TRBJ1-2): DTGVSQNPRHKITKRGQNVTFRCDPISEHNRLYWYRQTLGQGPEFLTYFQNEAQLEKSRLLSDRFSAERPKGSFSTLEIQRTEQGDSAMYLCASSPSLGYGYTFGSGTRLTVV.

This clonotype was counted at least ten times. The chain combines TRBV19 with TRBJ2-2, with D maybe TRBD1 (5 bases). Trimming took 8 bases from V and 5 from J, leaving 12 bases between them. Germline CDR1 reads LNHDA; CDR2 reads SQIVND (reference sequence). The CDR3 spans 13 residues. The CDR3 DNA reads as TGTGCCAGTTTGTCAGGGCATACCGGGGAGCTGTTTTTT. Translating gives CASLSGHTGELFF.

This clonotype was detected many times. This rearrangement joins TRBV28 to TRBJ2-7; TRBD2 is a possible D gene (5 bases). From germline, CDR1 is MDHEN and CDR2 SYDVKM. V dropped 4 bases and J dropped 9 bases, with 10 bases sitting between them. This CDR3 comprises 11 residues. CDR3 coding DNA: TGTGCCAGCAGTTACTCGAGGGCGCAGTACTTC. Amino acid sequence: CASSYSRAQYF.

This clonotype occurred many times. The CDR3 here is CASSRQSIDGGLLEKLFF. The CDR3 nucleotides read TGTGCCAGCAGCCGACAGAGCATAGACGGGGGGCTTTTGGAAAAACTGTTTTTT. The chain employs TRBV11-2 and TRBJ1-4; weak D call: TRBD1 (6 bases). V was shortened by 5 bases and J by 8 bases, with 27 bases between the two germline ends. Germline V CDR1 and CDR2: SGHAT, FQNNGV. The CDR3 sequence is 18 residues long.

This clonotype has at least ten counts. This sequence joins TRBV4-3 and TRBJ1-2; 7 bases align to TRBD1. The CDR3 loop spans 15 amino acids. With V trimmed by 2 bases and J by 4 bases, 7 bases remained unmatched. Looked up from germline, CDR1 is LGHNA and CDR2 is YSLEER. CDR3 in amino acids: CASSQRTGQIYGYTF. CDR3 DNA: TGCGCCAGCAGCCAAAGGACGGGACAGATCTATGGCTACACCTTC.

This clonotype was found many times. The chain joins TRBV20-1 to TRBJ2-4; D is unclear. The CDR3 runs 12 residues. Germline values: CDR1 DFQATT, CDR2 SNEGSKA (reference sequence). Deletions cut 0 bases from V and 6 bases from J, with 6 bases between. The CDR3 loop reads CSARERLNIQYF. CDR3 coding DNA: TGCAGTGCTAGAGAACGATTAAACATTCAGTACTTC.

This clonotype was seen many times. The chain carries TRBV12-3 or TRBV12-4 and TRBJ2-2; 7 bases are a match to TRBD2. There are 17 residues in the CDR3. Trimming removed 0 bases from V and 5 bases from J; junction bases left unmatched: 9. The DNA of the CDR3 is TGTGCCAGCAGTTTAGCGCAGTGGGGGGGTCGAACCGGGGAGCTGTTTTTT. This gives the protein CASSLAQWGGRTGELFF.

This clonotype appeared many times. This chain uses TRBV20-1 with TRBJ2-7; 7 bases fit TRBD2. The junction had 17 bases not matched to a gene; V was cut back by 3 bases and J by 6 bases. The CDR3 is 16 residues long. Per germline, CDR1 DFQATT and CDR2 SNEGSKA (reference sequence). The CDR3 DNA sequence: TGCAGTGCTAGGCAGGGAGGGGCAGTGGCCGCGGGCGAGCAGTACTTC. Translation: CSARQGGAVAAGEQYF.